This is a list of T cell receptor beta chains from one sample in a study of technical replicates of blood from four donors. Here immunoSEQ multiplex PCR was the method, and the copy in TCRdb shows in-frame clones only, minus some. The sample contains roughly 12,000 clones, 60% to 80% of which appear only once. The source material was PBMCs. These TCRs come from a human donor in good health. CDR3s include the opening cysteine and the closing phenylalanine or tryptophan. D genes are given only for firm matches. Rows may omit the clone size; those that give it use once, few, many or a size class.

V gene: TRBV19
CDR3 length: 13
D gene: .
clone size: .
J gene: TRBJ2-7
CDR3 DNA: TGTGCCAGTATAGGGACTGATACCTACGAGCAGTACTTC
CDR3 protein: CASIGTDTYEQYF

V gene: TRBV29-1
CDR3 length: 14
D gene: TRBD1
clone size: .
J gene: TRBJ1-1
CDR3 DNA: TGCAGCGTAGAGGGACAGAACCCGAACACTGAAGCTTTCTTT
CDR3 protein: CSVEGQNPNTEAFF

V gene: TRBV2
CDR3 length: 15
D gene: .
clone size: .
J gene: TRBJ2-4
CDR3 DNA: TGTGCCAGCAGTGACTCTACTAGCAGGCAAAACATTCAGTACTTC
CDR3 protein: CASSDSTSRQNIQYF

V gene: TRBV19
CDR3 length: 15
D gene: .
clone size: .
J gene: TRBJ2-3
CDR3 DNA: TGTGCCAGTAGTATGTGGCTAGCAAGTGTCGATACGCAGTATTTT
CDR3 protein: CASSMWLASVDTQYF

V gene: TRBV6-4
CDR3 length: 15
D gene: TRBD2
clone size: .
J gene: TRBJ2-3
CDR3 DNA: TGTGCCAGCAGTTTATCGGCGGGAGGGGCAGATACGCAGTATTTT
CDR3 protein: CASSLSAGGADTQYF

V gene: TRBV28
CDR3 length: 12
D gene: .
clone size: once
J gene: TRBJ2-6
CDR3 DNA: TGTGCCAGCAGCGCGGGGGCCAACGTCCTGACTTTC
CDR3 protein: CASSAGANVLTF

V gene: TRBV27
CDR3 length: 15
D gene: TRBD1
clone size: few
J gene: TRBJ1-2
CDR3 DNA: TGTGCCAGCGCCGACAGGGACGGGGGCAACTATGGCTACACCTTC
CDR3 protein: CASADRDGGNYGYTF